This T cell receptor beta chain was obtained from a study of T-cell reconstitution after alpha-beta-depleted transplantation in children. The CDR3 has 19 amino acids. With 3 bases removed from V and 7 bases from J, the gap between germline ends came to 27 bases. CDR1 is MNHEY, CDR2 SVGAGI, per germline. A TCRbeta library incorporating unique molecular identifiers was prepared. TCRdb re-called the PCR reads through MiXCR, storing one row per CDR3 protein. The top ten clones hold around 15% of a sample with around 490,000 distinct CDR3 sequences, 10% to 12% of them seen once. The chain recombines TRBV6-5 with TRBJ1-4; D unclear. The source of this sequence is a female patient younger than 10 who had a stem cell transplant for aplastic anemia, so the T cells may come from the graft donor. The source material was PBMCs, mostly from graft donor cells, sampled 180 days after TCRalphabeta/CD19-depleted stem cell transplant. The CDR3 loop is CASSYMAPNPWRIGEKLFF. The CDR3 nucleotides are TGTGCCAGCAGTTATATGGCCCCAAATCCTTGGCGGATAGGTGAAAAACTGTTTTTT.